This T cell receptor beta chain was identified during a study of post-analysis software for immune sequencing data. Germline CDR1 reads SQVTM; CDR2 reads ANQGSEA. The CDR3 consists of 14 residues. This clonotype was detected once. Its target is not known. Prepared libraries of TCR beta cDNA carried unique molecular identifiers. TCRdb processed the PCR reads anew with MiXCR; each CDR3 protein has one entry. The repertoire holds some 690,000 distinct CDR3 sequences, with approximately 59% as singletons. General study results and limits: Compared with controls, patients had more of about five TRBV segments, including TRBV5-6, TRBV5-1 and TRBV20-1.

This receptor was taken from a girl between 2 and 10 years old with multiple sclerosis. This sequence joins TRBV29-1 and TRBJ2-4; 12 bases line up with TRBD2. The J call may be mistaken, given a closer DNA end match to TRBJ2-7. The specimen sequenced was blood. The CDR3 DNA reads TGCAGCGTTGGACTAGCGGGAGCTTTTTACGAGCAGTACTTC. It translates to CSVGLAGAFYEQYF.